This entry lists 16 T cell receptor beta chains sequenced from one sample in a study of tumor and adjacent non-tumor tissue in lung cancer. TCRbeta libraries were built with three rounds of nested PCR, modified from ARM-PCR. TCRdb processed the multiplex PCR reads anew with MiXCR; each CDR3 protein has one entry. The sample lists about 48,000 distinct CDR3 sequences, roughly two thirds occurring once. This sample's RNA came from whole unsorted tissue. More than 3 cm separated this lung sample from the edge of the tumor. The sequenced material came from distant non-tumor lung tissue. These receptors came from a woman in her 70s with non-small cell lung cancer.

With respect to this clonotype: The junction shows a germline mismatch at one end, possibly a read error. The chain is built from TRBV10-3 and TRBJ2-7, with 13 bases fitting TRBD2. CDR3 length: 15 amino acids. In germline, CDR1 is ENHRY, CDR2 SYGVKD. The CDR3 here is CAISEGTSGNYEQYF. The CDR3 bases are TGTGCCATCAGTGAAGGGACTAGCGGGAACTACGAGCAGTATTTC.

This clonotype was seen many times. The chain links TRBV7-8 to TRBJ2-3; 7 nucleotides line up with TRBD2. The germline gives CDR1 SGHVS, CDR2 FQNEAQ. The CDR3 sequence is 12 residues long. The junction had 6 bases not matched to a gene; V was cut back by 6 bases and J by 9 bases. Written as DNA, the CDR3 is TGTGCCAGCAGTCGGGAGGCGGGCACGCAGTATTTT. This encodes CASSREAGTQYF.

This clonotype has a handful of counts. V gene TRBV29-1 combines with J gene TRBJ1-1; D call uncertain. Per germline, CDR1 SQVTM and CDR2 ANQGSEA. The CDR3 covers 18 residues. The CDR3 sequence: CSAEDLMERAVMNTEAFF. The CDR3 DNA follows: TGCAGTGCTGAAGATCTTATGGAGCGTGCCGTTATGAACACTGAAGCTTTCTTT.

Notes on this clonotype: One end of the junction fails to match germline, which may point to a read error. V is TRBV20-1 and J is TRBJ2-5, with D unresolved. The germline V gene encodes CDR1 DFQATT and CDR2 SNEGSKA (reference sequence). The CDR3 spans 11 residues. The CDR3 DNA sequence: TGCAATGCTACAAGTGGGGAGACCCAGTACTTC. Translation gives CNATSGETQYF.

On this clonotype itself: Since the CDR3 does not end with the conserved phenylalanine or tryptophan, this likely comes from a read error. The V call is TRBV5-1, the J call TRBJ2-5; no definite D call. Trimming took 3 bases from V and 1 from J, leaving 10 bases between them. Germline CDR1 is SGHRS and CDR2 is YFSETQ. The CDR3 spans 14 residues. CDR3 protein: CASSYTNSQETQYL. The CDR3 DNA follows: TGCGCCAGCAGCTATACAAACTCCCAAGAGACCCAGTACTTA.

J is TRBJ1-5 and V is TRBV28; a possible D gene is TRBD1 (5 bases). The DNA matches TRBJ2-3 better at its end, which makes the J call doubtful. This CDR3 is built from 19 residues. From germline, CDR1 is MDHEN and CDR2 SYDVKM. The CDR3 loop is CASSFWMPIQAYTNQPQYF. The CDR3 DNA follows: TGTGCCAGCAGTTTCTGGATGCCCATACAGGCTTATACCAATCAGCCCCAGTATTTT.

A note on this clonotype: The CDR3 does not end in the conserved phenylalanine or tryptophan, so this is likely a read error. CDR3 sequence reads: CASSPRDEGFNGYTS. DNA of the CDR3: TGTGCTAGCAGCCCTCGAGACGAGGGTTTCAATGGCTACACCTCC. The chain joins TRBV4-2 to TRBJ1-2; D gene unclear. Germline V gene sequence: CDR1 LGHNA, CDR2 YNFKEQ. This CDR3 comprises 15 residues.

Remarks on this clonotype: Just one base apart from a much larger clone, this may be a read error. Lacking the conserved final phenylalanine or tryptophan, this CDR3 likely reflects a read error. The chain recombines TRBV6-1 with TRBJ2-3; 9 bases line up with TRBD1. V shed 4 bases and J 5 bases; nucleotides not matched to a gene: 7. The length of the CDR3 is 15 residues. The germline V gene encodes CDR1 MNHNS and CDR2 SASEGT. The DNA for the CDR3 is TGTGCCAGCAGTGTCAACCGGGACAGGGTAGATACGCAGTATCTT. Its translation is CASSVNRDRVDTQYL.

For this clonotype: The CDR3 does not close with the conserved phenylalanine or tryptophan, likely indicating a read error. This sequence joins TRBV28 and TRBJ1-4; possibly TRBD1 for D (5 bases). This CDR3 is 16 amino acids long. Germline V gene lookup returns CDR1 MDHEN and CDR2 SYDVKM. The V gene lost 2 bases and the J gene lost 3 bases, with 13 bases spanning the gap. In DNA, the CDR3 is TGTGCCAGCAGTTTACGGGGGGTGTTGGCTAATGAAAAACTGTTTCTT. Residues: CASSLRGVLANEKLFL.

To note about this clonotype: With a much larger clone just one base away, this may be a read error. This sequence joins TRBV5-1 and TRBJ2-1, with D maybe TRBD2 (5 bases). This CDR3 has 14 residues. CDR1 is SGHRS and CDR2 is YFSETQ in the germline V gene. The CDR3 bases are TGCGCCAGCAGCTTCGGGGTAGCCGACAATGACCAGTTCTTC. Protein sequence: CASSFGVADNDQFF.

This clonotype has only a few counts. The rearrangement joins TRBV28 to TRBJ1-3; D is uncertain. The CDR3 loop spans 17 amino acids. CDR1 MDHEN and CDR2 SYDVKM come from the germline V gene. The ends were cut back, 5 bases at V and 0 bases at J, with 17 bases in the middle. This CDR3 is CASSPCATVNSGNTIYF. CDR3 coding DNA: TGTGCCAGCAGTCCATGTGCGACCGTCAACTCTGGAAACACCATATATTTT.

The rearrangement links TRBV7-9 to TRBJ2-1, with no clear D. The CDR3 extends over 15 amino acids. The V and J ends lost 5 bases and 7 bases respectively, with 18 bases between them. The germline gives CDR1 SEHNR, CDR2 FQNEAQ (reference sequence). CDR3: CASSPPRRLGNEQFF. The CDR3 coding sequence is TGTGCCAGCAGCCCCCCGAGGCGGTTAGGGAATGAGCAGTTCTTC. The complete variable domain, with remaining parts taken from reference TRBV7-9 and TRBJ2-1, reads DTGVSQNPRHKITKRGQNVTFRCDPISEHNRLYWYRQTLGQGPEFLTYFQNEAQLEKSRLLSDRFSAERPKGSFSTLEIQRTEQGDSAMYLCASSPPRRLGNEQFFGPGTRLTVL.

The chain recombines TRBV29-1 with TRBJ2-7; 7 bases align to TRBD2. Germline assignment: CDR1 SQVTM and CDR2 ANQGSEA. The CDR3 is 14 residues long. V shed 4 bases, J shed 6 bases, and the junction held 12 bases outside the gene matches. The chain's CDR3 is CSVGRGVPTGEQYV. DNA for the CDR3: TGCAGCGTTGGACGGGGGGTCCCTACCGGCGAGCAGTACGTC.

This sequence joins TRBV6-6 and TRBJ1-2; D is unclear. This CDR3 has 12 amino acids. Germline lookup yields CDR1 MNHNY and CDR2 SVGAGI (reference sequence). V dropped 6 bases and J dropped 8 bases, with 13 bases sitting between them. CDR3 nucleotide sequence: TGTGCCAGCAGCATGACGGTGGTGGGCTACACCTTC. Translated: CASSMTVVGYTF.

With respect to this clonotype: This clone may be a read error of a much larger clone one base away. The CDR3 protein is CASSLGFGIDSGNTIYF. The CDR3 region has the DNA TGTGCCAGCAGCTTAGGGTTCGGGATCGACTCTGGAAACACCATATATTTT. This chain links TRBV7-8 with TRBJ1-3; no clear D gene. This CDR3 is 17 amino acids long. The V gene lost 1 base and the J gene lost 0 bases, with 13 bases spanning the gap. Looked up from germline, CDR1 is SGHVS and CDR2 is FQNEAQ. The full variable domain, completed using reference TRBV7-8 and TRBJ1-3, is GAGVSQSPRYKVAKRGQDVALRCDPISGHVSLFWYQQALGQGPEFLTYFQNEAQLDKSGLPSDRFFAERPEGSVSTLKIQRTQQEDSAVYLCASSLGFGIDSGNTIYFGEGSWLTVV.

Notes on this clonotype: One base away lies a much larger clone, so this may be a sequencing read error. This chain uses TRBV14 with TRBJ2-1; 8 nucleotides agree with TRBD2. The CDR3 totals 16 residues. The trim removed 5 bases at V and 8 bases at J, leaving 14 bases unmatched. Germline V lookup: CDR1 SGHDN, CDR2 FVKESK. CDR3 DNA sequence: TGTGCCAGCAGCTCACATCCGGGACTAGTCTTAGATGAGCAGTTCTTC. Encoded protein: CASSSHPGLVLDEQFF.